The 9 T cell receptor beta chains reported below all come from one sample, sequenced in a study of blood T cell repertoires in COVID-19. Produced via immunoSEQ multiplex PCR; TCRdb's table is partial and in-frame only. The repertoire consists of 250,000 or so clones, with roughly 82% occurring once and the leading ten covering 2% to 2.5%. Material for sequencing was PBMCs or T cells enriched from blood (not recorded which). The receptors were sampled from a woman aged 45-65 years who had recovered from COVID-19.

The rearrangement links TRBV5-6 to TRBJ2-7, with D perhaps TRBD1 (6 bases). The V end was cut by 2 bases, the J end by 5 bases, with 8 bases between. The CDR3 spans 12 residues. The germline V gene has CDR1 SGHDT and CDR2 YYEEEE. CDR3: CASSFNRDEQYF. The CDR3 region has the DNA TGTGCCAGCAGCTTCAACAGGGACGAGCAGTACTTC. Full variable domain (outside the CDR3, taken from reference TRBV5-6 and TRBJ2-7): DAGVTQSPTHLIKTRGQQVTLRCSPKSGHDTVSWYQQALGQGPQFIFQYYEEEERQRGNFPDRFSGHQFPNYSSELNVNALLLGDSALYLCASSFNRDEQYFGPGTRLTVT.

The V gene is TRBV6-5, the J gene TRBJ1-2; 8 nucleotides match TRBD1. CDR3 length equals 15 residues. Germline loops: CDR1 MNHEY, CDR2 SVGAGI. V dropped 6 bases and J dropped 8; count of bases not matched to a gene: 14. CDR3 nucleotides: TGTGCCAGCAGCCCCACCGGACAGGGCGTTACGGGCTACACCTTC. It translates to CASSPTGQGVTGYTF.

Concerning this clone itself: This sample includes further DNA sequences coding for the same CDR3. The chain has TRBV19 and TRBJ2-7, with D unclear. V lost 2 bases to trimming and J lost 4 bases, with 9 bases between them. Germline assignment: CDR1 LNHDA and CDR2 SQIVND (reference sequence). The CDR3 has 13 residues. The CDR3 sequence is CASSIRPGYEQYF. Written as DNA, the CDR3 is TGTGCCAGTAGTATACGTCCAGGTTACGAGCAGTACTTC. The full variable domain, rest sourced from reference TRBV19 and TRBJ2-7, is DGGITQSPKYLFRKEGQNVTLSCEQNLNHDAMYWYRQDPGQGLRLIYYSQIVNDFQKGDIAEGYSVSREKKESFPLTVTSAQKNPTAFYLCASSIRPGYEQYFGPGTRLTVT.

The chain has TRBV7-2 and TRBJ1-6, with D hard to call. V shed 1 base and J shed 3 bases, with 4 bases lying between them. The CDR3 length is 14 residues. CDR1 and CDR2 (germline): SGHTA, FQGNSA. The CDR3 DNA is TGTGCCAGCAGCTTAGACAGCTATAATTCACCCCTCCACTTT. Encoded protein: CASSLDSYNSPLHF.

V and J are TRBV6-5 and TRBJ1-1; D possibly corresponds to TRBD1 (6 bases). This CDR3 is built from 13 residues. Germline lookup yields CDR1 MNHEY and CDR2 SVGAGI. V lost 6 bases to trimming and J lost 4 bases, with 12 bases between them. The CDR3 region is CASRTGPVTEAFF. Here the CDR3 DNA reads TGTGCCAGCAGAACAGGGCCGGTCACTGAAGCTTTCTTT.

The V and J genes are TRBV7-2 and TRBJ1-6; a weak D match, TRBD1 (6 bases). Germline V gene sequence: CDR1 SGHTA, CDR2 FQGNSA. Trimming removed 0 bases at V and 3 bases at J, with 12 bases between. The CDR3 totals 17 residues. CDR3 in DNA: TGTGCCAGCAGCTTAGCGGGGGGGGCCGGCTATAATTCACCCCTCCACTTT. Residues: CASSLAGGAGYNSPLHF. Full variable domain (outside the CDR3, taken from reference TRBV7-2 and TRBJ1-6): GAGVSQSPSNKVTEKGKDVELRCDPISGHTALYWYRQSLGQGLEFLIYFQGNSAPDKSGLPSDRFSAERTGGSVSTLTIQRTQQEDSAVYLCASSLAGGAGYNSPLHFGNGTRLTVT.

V is TRBV6-1 and J is TRBJ2-5, with TRBD2 identical over 7 bases. The CDR3 has 16 amino acids. The germline CDR1 and CDR2 sequences are MNHNS and SASEGT. J gave up 2 bases and V 4 bases, and 10 bases lay outside the gene matches. The CDR3 sequence: CASSVWDYPKQETQYF. In DNA form, the CDR3 reads TGTGCCAGCAGTGTTTGGGACTACCCAAAGCAAGAGACCCAGTACTTC.

CDR3 region: CASSPPQGEQYF. The CDR3 DNA reads as TGTGCCAGCTCACCTCCCCAGGGGGAGCAGTACTTC. The chain links TRBV18 to TRBJ2-7; a weak D match, TRBD1 (6 bases). The CDR3 has 12 residues. Germline V gene sequence: CDR1 KGHSH, CDR2 LQKENI. V gave up 3 bases and J gave up 7 bases, with 10 bases separating them.

CDR3 sequence: CASSHRDRNTEAFF. In nucleotides, the CDR3 is TGTGCCAGCAGCCACAGGGACAGGAACACTGAAGCTTTCTTT. The V gene is TRBV3-1 (or the pseudogene TRBV3-2), the J gene TRBJ1-1; TRBD1 matches 7 bases. Looked up from germline, CDR1 is LGHDT and CDR2 is YNNKEL (reference sequence). The J segment lost 1 base and the V segment lost 3 bases, leaving 2 bases of the junction unmatched. This CDR3 contains 14 residues.